Presented here are 27 T cell receptor beta chains from one specimen sequenced in a study of T cells in tuberculosis. Assay: immunoSEQ multiplex PCR; the TCRdb copy retains only in-frame clones and omits some. Here the sample spans approximately 100,000 clones, approximately 91% being singletons. Thawed, overnight-rested PBMC were stained with GMM-loaded CD1B tetramer, viability dye and anti-CD3, then sorted. The CD1B tetramers carried C32 glucose monomycolate purified from Rhodococcus equi. Source material: CD1b-GMM tetramer-negative cells sorted from PBMCs. Receptor source: an adult woman with latent tuberculosis.

This clone was seen more than once but under ten times. CDR3 DNA sequence: TGTGCCAGCACCAGGGACAGGGAGACCTACGAGCAGTACTTC. It codes for CASTRDRETYEQYF. This chain uses TRBV6-6 with TRBJ2-7; 9 bases are shared with TRBD1. The germline V gene has CDR1 MNHNY and CDR2 SVGAGI (reference sequence). The CDR3 runs to 14 residues. Trimming cost V 7 bases and J 2 bases; bases outside gene matches: 6.

Comments on this clone: The identical CDR3 is also encoded by other nucleotide sequences in the sample. The rearrangement uses TRBV9 and TRBJ1-2; 8 nucleotides line up with TRBD1. Per the germline V gene, CDR1 is SGDLS and CDR2 is YYNGEE. The CDR3 runs 15 residues. Trimming at V came to 0 bases and at J to 0 bases, leaving 1 base not matched to a gene. This CDR3 is CASSVGGQANYGYTF. In DNA, the CDR3 is TGTGCCAGCAGCGTAGGGGGACAGGCTAACTATGGCTACACCTTC.

Concerning this clone: The junction departs from the called germline gene at one end, perhaps through a read error. This rearrangement joins TRBV4-3 to TRBJ1-1; D is possibly TRBD1 (5 bases). CDR3 length: 15 residues. Germline V gives CDR1 LGHNA, CDR2 YSLEER. The CDR3 here is CASSQDSQGNTETFF. The CDR3 bases are TGCGCCAGCAGCCAAGATAGCCAGGGAAACACTGAAACTTTCTTT.

The rearrangement links TRBV18 to TRBJ2-2, with 14 nucleotides matching TRBD2. Germline CDR1 reads KGHSH; CDR2 reads LQKENI. V lost 3 bases, J lost 1 base, and 7 bases stayed unmatched. CDR3 size: 19 residues. The CDR3 reads CASSPWTSGGTLNTGELFF. The CDR3 DNA is TGTGCCAGCTCACCGTGGACTAGCGGGGGGACCTTGAACACCGGGGAGCTGTTTTTT.

The chain combines TRBV13 with TRBJ1-3; TRBD1 agrees at 8 bases. With V trimmed by 4 bases and J by 2 bases, 7 bases remained unmatched. The germline V gene has CDR1 PRHDT and CDR2 FYEKMQ (reference sequence). This CDR3 region has 16 residues. The CDR3 is CASSSRGRVPGNTIYF. The CDR3 DNA reads as TGTGCCAGCAGCTCCAGGGGGCGCGTCCCTGGAAACACCATATATTTT. Together with reference TRBV13 and TRBJ1-3, the CDR3 gives the full variable domain: AAGVIQSPRHLIKEKRETATLKCYPIPRHDTVYWYQQGPGQDPQFLISFYEKMQSDKGSIPDRFSAQQFSDYHSELNMSSLELGDSALYFCASSSRGRVPGNTIYFGEGSWLTVV.

The V gene is TRBV2, the J gene TRBJ2-7; TRBD1 matches at 9 bases. J gave up 0 bases and V 4 bases, and 10 bases lay outside the gene matches. The CDR3 contains 17 residues. Germline values: CDR1 SNHLY, CDR2 FYNNEI. CDR3 nucleotide sequence: TGTGCCAGCAGTGTAACGGGACAGGGCCTTCGCTCCTACGAGCAGTACTTC. It yields the protein CASSVTGQGLRSYEQYF.

The gene calls are TRBV5-8 and TRBJ1-2; 7 bases are shared with TRBD1. CDR1 SGHTS and CDR2 YDEGEE come from the germline V gene. The junction had 2 bases not matched to a gene; V was cut back by 4 bases and J by 2 bases. The CDR3 consists of 13 residues. The CDR3 bases are TGTGCCAGCAGCAGGACAGGAAACTATGGCTACACCTTC. Amino acids: CASSRTGNYGYTF.

The gene calls are TRBV9 and TRBJ2-3; perhaps TRBD1 as D (5 bases). V was pared by 0 bases and J by 2 bases, with 10 bases between. The CDR3 is 15 amino acids. Germline lookup yields CDR1 SGDLS and CDR2 YYNGEE. In DNA form, the CDR3 reads TGTGCCAGCAGCGTAGGGGGCAAATTCACAGATACGCAGTATTTT. It translates to CASSVGGKFTDTQYF.

The rearrangement uses TRBV9 and TRBJ1-4; tentative D call: TRBD1 (5 bases). Germline CDR1 SGDLS, CDR2 YYNGEE. CDR3 length: 15 amino acids. The V end lost 3 bases, the J end lost 4 bases, and 13 bases lay between the germline ends. CDR3 residues: CASSARAGGNEKLFF. Written as DNA, the CDR3 is TGTGCCAGCAGCGCCCGTGCCGGGGGTAATGAAAAACTGTTTTTT.

This rearrangement joins TRBV9 to TRBJ1-1; 8 nucleotides agree with TRBD1. The CDR3 has 14 amino acids. The V gene's germline CDR1 is SGDLS and CDR2 YYNGEE. V was clipped by 0 bases and J by 6 bases; unmatched bases: 4. CDR3 coding DNA: TGTGCCAGCAGCGTAGAGACAGGGGTCTCTGAAGCTTTCTTT. Protein: CASSVETGVSEAFF. Looking up the rest from reference TRBV9 and TRBJ1-1 gives the full variable domain: DSGVTQTPKHLITATGQRVTLRCSPRSGDLSVYWYQQSLDQGLQFLIQYYNGEERAKGNILERFSAQQFPDLHSELNLSSLELGDSALYFCASSVETGVSEAFFGQGTRLTVV.

The chain carries TRBV5-6 and TRBJ2-5; D might be TRBD1 (6 bases). The V end lost 3 bases, the J end lost 4 bases, and 10 bases lay between the germline ends. The length of the CDR3 is 13 residues. Germline V gene sequence: CDR1 SGHDT, CDR2 YYEEEE. CDR3 loop: CASSSGAGETQYF. The CDR3 region has the DNA TGTGCCAGCAGCTCAGGGGCAGGAGAGACCCAGTACTTC. Together with reference TRBV5-6 and TRBJ2-5, the CDR3 gives the full variable domain: DAGVTQSPTHLIKTRGQQVTLRCSPKSGHDTVSWYQQALGQGPQFIFQYYEEEERQRGNFPDRFSGHQFPNYSSELNVNALLLGDSALYLCASSSGAGETQYFGPGTRLLVL.

In its sample, this clone was seen once. This chain links TRBV2 with TRBJ2-7, with 7 bases lining up with TRBD1. The J segment lost 6 bases and the V segment lost 6 bases, leaving 5 bases of the junction unmatched. The CDR3 is made up of 12 amino acids. Looked up from germline, CDR1 is SNHLY and CDR2 is FYNNEI. The CDR3 DNA sequence: TGTGCCAGCAGGACAGGGTCGGGCGAGCAGTACGTC. Amino acids: CASRTGSGEQYV.

This clone was found a few times. V gene TRBV5-1 combines with J gene TRBJ1-1, with 12 bases aligning to TRBD1. The CDR3 totals 15 residues. Unmatched junction bases numbered 6, after V lost 0 bases and J lost 9 bases. CDR1 is SGHRS and CDR2 is YFSETQ in the germline V gene. The CDR3 nucleotides read TGCGCCAGCAGCTTGGATAGTAGGGACAGGGGGCAAGCTTTCTTT. Protein: CASSLDSRDRGQAFF.

Details on this clone: Other DNA sequences in the sample encode the same CDR3. The rearrangement uses TRBV13 and TRBJ1-2; 8 bases align to TRBD1. V shed 6 bases, J shed 10 bases, and the junction held 4 bases outside the gene matches. From germline, CDR1 is PRHDT and CDR2 FYEKMQ (reference sequence). The CDR3 loop spans 11 amino acids. The DNA for the CDR3 is TGTGCCAGCAGTTCGGGACAGGACTACACCTTC. Encoded protein: CASSSGQDYTF. Drawing the rest from reference TRBV13 and TRBJ1-2, the complete variable domain is AAGVIQSPRHLIKEKRETATLKCYPIPRHDTVYWYQQGPGQDPQFLISFYEKMQSDKGSIPDRFSAQQFSDYHSELNMSSLELGDSALYFCASSSGQDYTFGSGTRLTVV.

This sequence joins TRBV2 and TRBJ1-4; D is ambiguous. The ends were cut back, 6 bases at V and 0 bases at J, with 11 bases in the middle. Germline V gives CDR1 SNHLY, CDR2 FYNNEI. The CDR3 loop spans 15 amino acids. DNA for the CDR3: TGTGCCAGCAGGTTCACGGGTGCAACTAATGAAAAACTGTTTTTT. It yields the protein CASRFTGATNEKLFF. The entire variable domain, with the rest obtained from reference TRBV2 and TRBJ1-4, is as follows: EPEVTQTPSHQVTQMGQEVILRCVPISNHLYFYWYRQILGQKVEFLVSFYNNEISEKSEIFDDQFSVERPDGSNFTLKIRSTKLEDSAMYFCASRFTGATNEKLFFGSGTQLSVL.

The chain joins TRBV6-1 to TRBJ2-3; D is uncertain. The CDR3 consists of 14 residues. V dropped 2 bases and J dropped 2 bases, with 8 bases sitting between them. Germline CDR1 MNHNS, CDR2 SASEGT. CDR3 bases: TGTGCCAGCAGTGAAACGGTAATCACAGATACGCAGTATTTT. This translates into CASSETVITDTQYF.

The rearrangement joins TRBV19 to TRBJ2-1; possible D gene TRBD2, 5 bases. The CDR3 is made up of 18 amino acids. The ends were cut back, 5 bases at V and 0 bases at J, with 20 bases in the middle. Per germline, CDR1 LNHDA and CDR2 SQIVND (reference sequence). The CDR3 DNA is TGTGCCAGTAGTCAACAACCGGGCGGGTCAGTCTCCTACAATGAGCAGTTCTTC. It is translated as CASSQQPGGSVSYNEQFF.

The rearrangement uses TRBV19 and TRBJ2-5, with TRBD1 matching over 9 bases. TRBJ2-7 matches the DNA end more closely, so the J call is doubtful. This CDR3 comprises 13 residues. Germline CDR1 is LNHDA and CDR2 is SQIVND (reference sequence). CDR3 loop: CATNPGTGREQYF. The CDR3 DNA follows: TGTGCCACCAACCCCGGGACAGGGCGCGAGCAGTACTTC.

Here the CDR3 DNA reads TGTGCCAGTAGTATAAAGCTCGGCAGGGGTCGGTCGGACACTGAAGCTTTCTTT. Residues: CASSIKLGRGRSDTEAFF. The chain recombines TRBV19 with TRBJ1-1, with D perhaps matching TRBD1 (6 bases). V shed 2 bases and J shed 3 bases, with 22 bases lying between them. The germline CDR1 and CDR2 sequences are LNHDA and SQIVND (reference sequence). CDR3 length: 18 residues.

The chain has TRBV4-3 and TRBJ2-6, with no clear D. The CDR3 spans 17 residues. V dropped 1 base and J dropped 1 base, with 11 bases sitting between them. Per the germline V gene, CDR1 is LGHNA and CDR2 is YSLEER. DNA for the CDR3: TGCGCCAGCAGCCAAGGTGGCGGCCTTTCTGGGGCCAACGTCCTGACTTTC. It codes for CASSQGGGLSGANVLTF.

The J gene is TRBJ1-3, the V gene TRBV5-4; 8 positions agree with TRBD1. V lost 1 base, J lost 0 bases, and 3 bases stayed unmatched. Germline loops: CDR1 SGHNT, CDR2 YYREEE (reference sequence). This CDR3 spans 16 amino acids. The CDR3 nucleotides are TGTGCCAGCAGCTTGCAACAGGGGGTCTCTGGAAACACCATATATTTT. Protein product: CASSLQQGVSGNTIYF. Complete variable domain (other parts from reference TRBV5-4 and TRBJ1-3): ETGVTQSPTHLIKTRGQQVTLRCSSQSGHNTVSWYQQALGQGPQFIFQYYREEENGRGNFPPRFSGLQFPNYSSELNVNALELDDSALYLCASSLQQGVSGNTIYFGEGSWLTVV.

V and J are TRBV6-1 and TRBJ1-1; no reliable D call. This CDR3 is built from 15 residues. Germline V lookup: CDR1 MNHNS, CDR2 SASEGT. V lost 5 bases to trimming and J lost 1 base, with 14 bases between them. The CDR3 nucleotides read TGTGCCAGCAGTACCAGTCCCACGGGGAACACTGAAGCTTTCTTT. Residues: CASSTSPTGNTEAFF.

This chain connects TRBV5-1 to TRBJ2-3; D may be TRBD2 (5 bases). Trimming removed 0 bases at V and 4 bases at J, with 15 bases between. CDR1 is SGHRS, CDR2 YFSETQ, per germline. This CDR3 is built from 16 residues. CDR3 loop: CASSLALRLAADTQYF. DNA for the CDR3: TGCGCCAGCAGCTTGGCCTTGCGGCTAGCCGCAGATACGCAGTATTTT.

This clone was detected only a few times. The rearrangement links TRBV11-3 to TRBJ1-2; TRBD1 matches at 10 bases. J lost 4 bases, V lost 5 bases, and 7 bases had no gene match. The CDR3 consists of 15 residues. Germline-derived CDR1 and CDR2 are SGHNT and YENEEA. DNA of the CDR3: TGTGCCAGCAGCCCCACCAGACAGGGGGCCTATGGCTACACCTTC. Translation: CASSPTRQGAYGYTF.

The V call is TRBV5-1, the J call TRBJ2-5, with 7 nucleotides matching TRBD2. Germline CDR1 SGHRS, CDR2 YFSETQ. Unmatched junction bases numbered 5, after V lost 0 bases and J lost 3 bases. The CDR3 covers 15 residues. The CDR3 sequence: CASSLGSGSKETQYF. The CDR3, as DNA: TGCGCCAGCAGCTTGGGTAGCGGGTCCAAAGAGACCCAGTACTTC. The full variable domain, completed using reference TRBV5-1 and TRBJ2-5, is KAGVTQTPRYLIKTRGQQVTLSCSPISGHRSVSWYQQTPGQGLQFLFEYFSETQRNKGNFPGRFSGRQFSNSRSEMNVSTLELGDSALYLCASSLGSGSKETQYFGPGTRLLVL.

The chain joins TRBV6-5 to TRBJ1-2, with a weak D call TRBD1 (6 bases). V was clipped by 8 bases and J by 6 bases, with 16 bases between them. The germline CDR1 and CDR2 sequences are MNHEY and SVGAGI. The CDR3 loop spans 13 amino acids. CDR3 sequence reads: CASGDYRDDGYTF. The CDR3 nucleotides read TGTGCCAGCGGGGATTACAGGGATGATGGCTACACCTTC.

The V gene is TRBV4-2, the J gene TRBJ2-1, with 12 bases identical to TRBD2. Germline loops: CDR1 LGHNA, CDR2 YNFKEQ. The J segment lost 7 bases and the V segment lost 4 bases, leaving 5 bases of the junction unmatched. The CDR3 spans 15 residues. This CDR3 reads CASSLLAGGYNEQFF. The DNA for the CDR3 is TGTGCCAGCAGCCTACTAGCGGGAGGTTATAATGAGCAGTTCTTC.